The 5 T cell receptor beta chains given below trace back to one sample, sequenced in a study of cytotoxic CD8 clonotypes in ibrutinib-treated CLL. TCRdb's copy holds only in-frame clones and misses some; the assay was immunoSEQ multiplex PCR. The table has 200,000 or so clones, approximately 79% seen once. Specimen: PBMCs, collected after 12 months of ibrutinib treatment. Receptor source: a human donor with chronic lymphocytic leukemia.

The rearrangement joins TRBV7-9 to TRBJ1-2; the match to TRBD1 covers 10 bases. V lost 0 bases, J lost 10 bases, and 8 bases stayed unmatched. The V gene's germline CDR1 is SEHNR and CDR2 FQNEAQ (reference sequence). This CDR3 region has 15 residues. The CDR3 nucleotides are TGTGCCAGCAGCTTAGCGACAGGGGGCTCGAGTGCCTACACCTTC. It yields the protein CASSLATGGSSAYTF. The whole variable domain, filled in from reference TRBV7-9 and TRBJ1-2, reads DTGVSQNPRHKITKRGQNVTFRCDPISEHNRLYWYRQTLGQGPEFLTYFQNEAQLEKSRLLSDRFSAERPKGSFSTLEIQRTEQGDSAMYLCASSLATGGSSAYTFGSGTRLTVV.

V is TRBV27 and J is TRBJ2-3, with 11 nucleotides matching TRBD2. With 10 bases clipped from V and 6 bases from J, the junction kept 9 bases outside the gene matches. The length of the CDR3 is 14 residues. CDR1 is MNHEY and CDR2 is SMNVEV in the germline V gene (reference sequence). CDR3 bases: TGTGCCACCCTCCTAGCGGGGGGATCGGATACGCAGTATTTT. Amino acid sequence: CATLLAGGSDTQYF.

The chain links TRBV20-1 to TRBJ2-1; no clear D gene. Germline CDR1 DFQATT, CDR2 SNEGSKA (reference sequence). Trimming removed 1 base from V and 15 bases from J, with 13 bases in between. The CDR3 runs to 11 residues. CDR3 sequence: CSARVLPSPFF. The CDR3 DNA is TGCAGTGCTAGAGTCCTCCCCTCACCGTTCTTC.

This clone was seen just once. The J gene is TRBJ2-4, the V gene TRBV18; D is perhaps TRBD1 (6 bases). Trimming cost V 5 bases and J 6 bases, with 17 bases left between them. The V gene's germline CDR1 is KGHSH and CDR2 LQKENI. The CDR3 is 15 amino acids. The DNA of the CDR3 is TGTGCCAGCTCAAAAGAGCACAGGGTTTCAAACATTCAGTACTTC. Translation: CASSKEHRVSNIQYF.

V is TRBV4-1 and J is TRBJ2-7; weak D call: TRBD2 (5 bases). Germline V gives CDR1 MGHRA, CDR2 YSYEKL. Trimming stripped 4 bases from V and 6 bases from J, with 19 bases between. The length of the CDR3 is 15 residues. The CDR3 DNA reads TGCGCCAGCAGCCGCAGCACGGGGTATTTCATCGAGCAGTACTTC. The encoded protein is CASSRSTGYFIEQYF.